The clone carrying this T cell receptor beta chain was found many times. Its antigen is not identified. Donors with ophthalmopathy: moderate-to-severe activity, CAS ≥3, NOSPECS ≥4, duration under 3 months. Certain patients, namely those with other autoimmune diseases, uncontrolled infections, pregnancy or lactation, were excluded. Sampling 10 ml of fresh peripheral blood provided the PBMCs. This record belongs to a study of Graves' ophthalmopathy and Graves' hyperthyroidism. J gave up 5 bases and V 3 bases, and 6 bases lay outside the gene matches. The CDR3 is 14 residues long. Germline V CDR1 and CDR2: SGHAT, FQNNGV. Regarding the study as a whole: The model reached just under 71% sensitivity and 72.22% specificity for predicting ophthalmopathy progression.

Amplification targeted the TCR beta CDR3 regions, with RNA transcripts as the source material. Scientists carried out first-round RT-PCR using HTBI primers and then a second-round multiplex PCR. Each CDR3 protein is one row after TCRdb ran MiXCR on the multiplex PCR reads. The sample holds about 480,000 distinct CDR3 sequences, approximately 15% seen once. The genes are TRBV11-2 and TRBJ2-7; 8 positions match TRBD1. The sequencing sample was made of blood. The TCR comes from a woman aged 25 to 45 with Graves' ophthalmopathy. The CDR3 protein is CASSFGTGLHEQYF. CDR3 DNA sequence: TGTGCCAGCAGCTTCGGGACAGGACTCCACGAGCAGTACTTC.